This T cell receptor (beta chain) is drawn from a study of blood T cell repertoires in COVID-19. On the study more broadly: T cells, B-cell-depleted T cells, or PBMCs supplied cDNA or gDNA.

The germline CDR1 and CDR2 sequences are SGHRS and YFSETQ. The CDR3 runs to 15 residues. Trimming took 6 bases from V and 0 from J, leaving 12 bases between them. TCRdb's table, derived via immunoSEQ multiplex PCR, lists solely in-frame clones and lacks some. In the table there are 200,000 to 300,000 clones, 84% of which are singletons. The rearrangement uses TRBV5-1 and TRBJ2-2; TRBD2 might be the D (5 bases). This sequence was found in a woman aged 40 to 50 who had recovered from COVID-19. The sample was peripheral blood. The CDR3 sequence is CASTRGNSNTGELFF. The CDR3 DNA reads as TGCGCCAGCACAAGAGGGAACTCGAACACCGGGGAGCTGTTTTTT.